This record covers a single T cell receptor (beta chain). Original analysis: Reference gene primers were amplified, and this amplification served to estimate nucleated cell counts. Some clones are missing from TCRdb's copy, which holds only in-frame ones; the method was immunoSEQ multiplex PCR. Clone size and the V and J calls come from that table; the DNA yielded D and trimming. The data show 84,000 or so clones, around four fifths seen once. CDR3 length: 14 amino acids. CDR1 and CDR2 (germline): SGHRS, YFSETQ. V dropped 3 bases and J dropped 8; count of bases not matched to a gene: 7. This entry belongs to a study of blood T cell repertoires in COVID-19. Overall study: Researchers got acute and convalescent COVID-19 samples from the United States, Italy and Spain. From T cells, B-cell-depleted T cells, or PBMCs came the material, which was cDNA or gDNA.

The source of this sequence is an elderly man with active or convalescent COVID-19. Sequenced: peripheral blood. J is TRBJ1-2 and V is TRBV5-1; 10 bases line up with TRBD1. The CDR3 DNA sequence: TGCGCCAGCAGCTCTACCGGGACAGGGGCCGGCTACACCTTC. Encoded protein: CASSSTGTGAGYTF.